The 7 T cell receptor beta chains in this list originate from one sample, sequenced in a study of T cells in localized non-small cell lung cancer. Profiling relied on immunoSEQ multiplex PCR, and the TCRdb table lists in-frame clones only, not all of them. The sample includes 25,000 to 35,000 clones, roughly 90% seen only once; the top ten take 3.5% to 5%. Sequenced material: peripheral blood mononuclear cells, taken before any cancer treatment. These receptors originate from a woman aged 40-70 years with stage III lung adenocarcinoma.

The CDR3 reads CASSVAVGEQETQYF. In DNA, the CDR3 is TGTGCCAGCAGCGTAGCTGTTGGGGAACAAGAGACCCAGTACTTC. The chain joins TRBV9 to TRBJ2-5; D is unresolved. This CDR3 spans 15 amino acids. V was cut by 0 bases and J by 2 bases, with 11 bases left in between. The germline CDR1 and CDR2 sequences are SGDLS and YYNGEE.

The J gene is TRBJ1-3, the V gene TRBV6-6; D is uncertain. Germline V gene lookup returns CDR1 MNHNY and CDR2 SVGAGI (reference sequence). The V and J ends lost 6 bases and 0 bases respectively, with 12 bases between them. CDR3 length: 15 amino acids. The CDR3 coding sequence is TGTGCCAGCAGCATCGGACTGAACTCTGGAAACACCATATATTTT. Translated: CASSIGLNSGNTIYF.

The CDR3 DNA follows: TGTGCCAGCAGTCGCTGGGAGTATAATTCACCCCTCCACTTT. Translated: CASSRWEYNSPLHF. The rearrangement joins TRBV5-6 to TRBJ1-6; no firm D call. Trimming left V 5 bases short and J 4 bases short, with 10 bases between. Germline CDR1 is SGHDT and CDR2 is YYEEEE. This CDR3 has 14 residues. Looking up the rest from reference TRBV5-6 and TRBJ1-6 gives the full variable domain: DAGVTQSPTHLIKTRGQQVTLRCSPKSGHDTVSWYQQALGQGPQFIFQYYEEEERQRGNFPDRFSGHQFPNYSSELNVNALLLGDSALYLCASSRWEYNSPLHFGNGTRLTVT.

This clone was observed a few times. The chain links TRBV4-2 to TRBJ1-5; no clear D gene. This CDR3 is 15 amino acids long. V was pared by 0 bases and J by 5 bases, with 11 bases between. Germline CDR1 LGHNA, CDR2 YNFKEQ. The CDR3 spells CASSQEPGSDQPQHF. The CDR3 DNA reads TGTGCCAGCAGCCAAGAGCCGGGGTCCGATCAGCCCCAGCATTTT.

The chain links TRBV6-6 to TRBJ1-2; 8 positions match TRBD1. Germline CDR1 is MNHNY and CDR2 is SVGAGI (reference sequence). This CDR3 has 15 residues. The V gene end was trimmed by 0 bases and the J gene end by 8 bases; junction bases not matched to a gene: 8. The CDR3 bases are TGTGCCAGCAGTTACTCTTACAGGGGGGAGTTCGGCTACACCTTC. This codes for CASSYSYRGEFGYTF.

This rearrangement joins TRBV7-3 to TRBJ1-6; D remains unclear. Per germline, CDR1 SGHTA and CDR2 FQGTGA. The CDR3 has 15 amino acids. V shed 1 base and J shed 9 bases, with 13 bases lying between them. CDR3 DNA: TGTGCCAGCAGCTTAAGGGTAGGGATCGTTTCACCCCTCCACTTT. Residues: CASSLRVGIVSPLHF.

V and J are TRBV18 and TRBJ2-5; no clear D. CDR1 is KGHSH and CDR2 is LQKENI in the germline V gene. Trimming cost V 6 bases and J 5 bases, with 19 bases left between them. There are 15 residues in the CDR3. CDR3 nucleotides: TGTGCCAGCTCCCAAAGCCTGGGCAGTGGTGAGACCCAGTACTTC. Protein product: CASSQSLGSGETQYF.